This is a list of T cell receptor beta chains from one sample in a study of identical twins. TCRdb itself ran the 5' RACE reads through MiXCR, one entry per CDR3 protein. This repertoire shows around 230,000 distinct CDR3 sequences, under 8.5% found once; its top ten account for approximately 15%. The data also belong to a second study, concerning T cells expressing NK-cell markers.

Material: CD8+ T cells sorted from blood. The receptors stem from a woman younger than 30 in good health. The CDR3 runs from the conserved cysteine through the conserved F or W. D genes are given only for firm matches. Clone size, where shown, is once, few, many, or a class for clones that have expanded.

J gene: TRBJ2-3; V gene: TRBV7-9; clone size: many; D gene: -; CDR3 DNA: TGTGCCAGCAGCTTAGACAGAATCACAGATACGCAGTATTTT; CDR3 protein: CASSLDRITDTQYF
J gene: TRBJ2-3; V gene: TRBV29-1; clone size: once; D gene: TRBD2; CDR3 DNA: TGCAGCGTTCGGGGGGAGCCCTCCACAGATACGCAGTATTTT; CDR3 protein: CSVRGEPSTDTQYF
J gene: TRBJ1-1; V gene: TRBV20-1; clone size: many; D gene: -; CDR3 DNA: TGCAGTGCTAGACCAACGAACACTGAAGCTTTCTTT; CDR3 protein: CSARPTNTEAFF
J gene: TRBJ2-1; V gene: TRBV5-5; clone size: many; D gene: -; CDR3 DNA: TGTGCCAGCAGCTTGACGACAGCCAGATCCCTAAATGAGCAGTTCTTC; CDR3 protein: CASSLTTARSLNEQFF
J gene: TRBJ1-2; V gene: TRBV19; clone size: -; D gene: TRBD1; CDR3 DNA: TGTGCCAGTAGTATTGGCGGACAGGGGTTTGGCTACACCTTC; CDR3 protein: CASSIGGQGFGYTF
J gene: TRBJ2-2; V gene: TRBV4-3; clone size: -; D gene: -; CDR3 DNA: TGCGCCAGCAGCCCCGGACTGCCCGGGGAGCTGTTTTTT; CDR3 protein: CASSPGLPGELFF
J gene: TRBJ1-2; V gene: TRBV6-5; clone size: few; D gene: -; CDR3 DNA: TGTGCCAGCAGTTACCCCGGCGTTCCGGGGGAAGGCTACACCTTC; CDR3 protein: CASSYPGVPGEGYTF
J gene: TRBJ2-7; V gene: TRBV20-1; clone size: -; D gene: TRBD1; CDR3 DNA: TGCAGTGCTCATCTGAGGGGGCGGTACGAGCAGTACTTC; CDR3 protein: CSAHLRGRYEQYF
J gene: TRBJ2-7; V gene: TRBV3-1; clone size: -; D gene: -; CDR3 DNA: TGTGCCAGCAGCCAAGTCCCCTGGGCAGTCTTATCCTACGAGCAGTACTTC; CDR3 protein: CASSQVPWAVLSYEQYF
J gene: TRBJ2-7; V gene: TRBV9; clone size: few; D gene: -; CDR3 DNA: TGTGCCAGCAGCGTAGGCTGGCAGACGGGGACCTACGAGCAGTACTTC; CDR3 protein: CASSVGWQTGTYEQYF
J gene: TRBJ2-3; V gene: TRBV5-6; clone size: few; D gene: -; CDR3 DNA: TGTGCCAGCAGATTCCGGGACTCCTTAATCACAGATACGCAGTATTTT; CDR3 protein: CASRFRDSLITDTQYF
J gene: TRBJ2-7; V gene: TRBV18; clone size: many; D gene: -; CDR3 DNA: TGTGCCAGCTCACACGACGGTTATCCCTACGAGCAGTACTTC; CDR3 protein: CASSHDGYPYEQYF